This TCR beta chain came from a study of T cell repertoires in cytomegalovirus infection. Study summary: Public TCR beta signatures indicated both CMV infection and matching HLA type.

With 3 bases removed from V and 7 bases from J, the gap between germline ends came to 20 bases. This CDR3 has 15 amino acids. Germline lookup yields CDR1 SGHRS and CDR2 YFSETQ. About this clonotype itself: What it recognizes is unknown.

TCRdb recomputed calls from the reads with MiXCR, one row per CDR3 protein. The repertoire consists of hundreds of thousands of distinct CDR3 sequences, with less than 20% occurring once and the leading ten covering 8.7%. Regarding the study as a whole: People with CMV and the relevant HLA were identified by cumulative public TCR beta family frequency.

The chain couples TRBV5-1 to TRBJ2-7; D possibly matches TRBD1 or TRBD2 (5 bases each). Sequencing was done on a sample of PBMCs. The clonotype originates from a human donor in good health (CMV status not recorded). Some clones in this sample may be carry-over from other donors' samples. This CDR3 reads CASSWSGTPRREQYF. Written as DNA, the CDR3 is TGCGCCAGCAGCTGGTCCGGGACCCCCAGAAGAGAGCAGTACTTC.